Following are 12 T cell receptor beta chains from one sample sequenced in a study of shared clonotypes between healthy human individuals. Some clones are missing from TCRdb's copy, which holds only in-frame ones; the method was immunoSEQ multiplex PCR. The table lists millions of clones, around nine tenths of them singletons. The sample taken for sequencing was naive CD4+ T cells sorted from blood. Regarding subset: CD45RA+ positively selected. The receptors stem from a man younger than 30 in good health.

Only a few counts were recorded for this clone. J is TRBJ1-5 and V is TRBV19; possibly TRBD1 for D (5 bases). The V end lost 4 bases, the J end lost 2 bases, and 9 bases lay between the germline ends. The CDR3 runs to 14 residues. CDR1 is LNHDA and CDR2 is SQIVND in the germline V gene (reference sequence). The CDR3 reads CASSTEQGNQPQHF. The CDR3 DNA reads TGTGCCAGTAGTACTGAACAGGGCAATCAGCCCCAGCATTTT.

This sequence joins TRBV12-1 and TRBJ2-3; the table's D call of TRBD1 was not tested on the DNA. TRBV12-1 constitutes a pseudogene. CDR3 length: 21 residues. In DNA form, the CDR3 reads TGTGCCAGCAGCCACAACAACTATCTCAGGGGGCCAATTCCTAGCACAGATACGCAGTATTTT. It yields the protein CASSHNNYLRGPIPSTDTQYF.

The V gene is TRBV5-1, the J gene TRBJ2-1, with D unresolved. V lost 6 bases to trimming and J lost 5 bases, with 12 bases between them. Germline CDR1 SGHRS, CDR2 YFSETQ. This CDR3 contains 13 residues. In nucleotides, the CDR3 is TGCGCCAGCACCCCAGGAAGCCACAATGAGCAGTTCTTC. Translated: CASTPGSHNEQFF.

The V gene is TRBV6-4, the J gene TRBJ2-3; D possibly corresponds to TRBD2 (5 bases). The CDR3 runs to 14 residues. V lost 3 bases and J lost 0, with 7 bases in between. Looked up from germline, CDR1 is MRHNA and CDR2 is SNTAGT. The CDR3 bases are TGTGCCAGCAGTGAGCGGGTTAGCACAGATACGCAGTATTTT. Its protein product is CASSERVSTDTQYF.

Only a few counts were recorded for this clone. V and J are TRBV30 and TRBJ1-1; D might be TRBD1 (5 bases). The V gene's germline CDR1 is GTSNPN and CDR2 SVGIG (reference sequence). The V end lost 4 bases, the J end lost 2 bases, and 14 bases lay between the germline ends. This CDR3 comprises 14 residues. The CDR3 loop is CAWTRLGVNTEAFF. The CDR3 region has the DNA TGTGCCTGGACAAGGTTAGGGGTTAACACTGAAGCTTTCTTT.

CDR3: CASSASGDNEQFF. The CDR3 DNA sequence: TGTGCCAGCAGCGCGTCGGGCGACAATGAGCAGTTCTTC. V usage is TRBV6-6 and J usage is TRBJ2-1; D remains unclear. Germline CDR1 and CDR2: MNHNY and SVGAGI (reference sequence). This CDR3 comprises 13 residues. Trimming removed 6 bases at V and 5 bases at J, with 11 bases between.

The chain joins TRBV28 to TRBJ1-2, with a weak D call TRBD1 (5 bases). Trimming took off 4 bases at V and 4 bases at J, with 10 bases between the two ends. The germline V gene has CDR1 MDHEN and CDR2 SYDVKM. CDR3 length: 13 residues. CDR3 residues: CASSSTERYGYTF. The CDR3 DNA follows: TGTGCCAGCAGTTCGACAGAACGCTATGGCTACACCTTC.

The CDR3 protein is CASSQEGTSGRDTQYF. Written as DNA, the CDR3 is TGCGCCAGCAGCCAAGAGGGGACTAGCGGAAGAGATACGCAGTATTTT. The genes are TRBV4-3 and TRBJ2-3; 11 nucleotides align to TRBD2. Germline V gene lookup returns CDR1 LGHNA and CDR2 YSLEER. V was pared by 0 bases and J by 5 bases, with 4 bases of the junction left unmatched. The CDR3 is 16 amino acids.

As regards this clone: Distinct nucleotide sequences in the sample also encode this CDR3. The CDR3, as DNA: TGTGCCAGCAGCGTAAGTCCTAACACCGGGGAGCTGTTTTTT. This translates into CASSVSPNTGELFF. This rearrangement joins TRBV9 to TRBJ2-2; D is undetermined. Germline loops: CDR1 SGDLS, CDR2 YYNGEE. Trimming stripped 1 base from V and 2 bases from J, with 6 bases between. The CDR3 is made up of 14 amino acids.

The CDR3 region has the DNA TGCAGCGTTGCGGCTAGCGCTAGCTCCTACAATGAGCAGTTCTTC. Its protein product is CSVAASASSYNEQFF. The chain has TRBV29-1 and TRBJ2-1, with a tentative D call TRBD2 (6 bases). CDR1 is SQVTM and CDR2 is ANQGSEA in the germline V gene. Trimming removed 4 bases at V and 0 bases at J, with 13 bases between. The CDR3 covers 15 residues.

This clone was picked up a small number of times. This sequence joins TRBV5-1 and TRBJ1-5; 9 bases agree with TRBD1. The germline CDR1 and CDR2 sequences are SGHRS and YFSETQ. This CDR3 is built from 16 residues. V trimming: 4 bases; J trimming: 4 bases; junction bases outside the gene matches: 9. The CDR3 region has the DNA TGCGCCAGCAGCCCGGGACAGGGTATAGGGAATCAGCCCCAGCATTTT. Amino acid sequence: CASSPGQGIGNQPQHF.

CDR3 amino acids: CASSLMAIYSNQPQHF. Written as DNA, the CDR3 is TGTGCCAGCAGTTTAATGGCGATTTATAGCAATCAGCCCCAGCATTTT. The chain joins TRBV28 to TRBJ1-5; D is unclear. The CDR3 covers 16 residues. The germline V gene encodes CDR1 MDHEN and CDR2 SYDVKM. Trimming removed 2 bases from V and 0 bases from J, with 11 bases in between.